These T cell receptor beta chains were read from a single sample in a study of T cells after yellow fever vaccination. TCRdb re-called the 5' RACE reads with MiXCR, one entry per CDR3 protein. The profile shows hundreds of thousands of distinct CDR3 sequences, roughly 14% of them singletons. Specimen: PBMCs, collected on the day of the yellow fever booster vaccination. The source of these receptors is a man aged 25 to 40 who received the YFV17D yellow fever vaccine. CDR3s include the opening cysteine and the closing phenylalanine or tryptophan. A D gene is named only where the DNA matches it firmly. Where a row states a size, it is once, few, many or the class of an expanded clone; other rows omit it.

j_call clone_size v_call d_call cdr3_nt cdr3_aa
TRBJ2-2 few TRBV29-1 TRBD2 TGCAGCGTTGGCCTTGAAGGCCTAGCGGGATCTACCGGGGAGCTGTTTTTT CSVGLEGLAGSTGELFF
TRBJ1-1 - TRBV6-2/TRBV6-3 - TGTGCCAGCTTTAGCGTGGGGAACACTGAAGCTTTCTTT CASFSVGNTEAFF
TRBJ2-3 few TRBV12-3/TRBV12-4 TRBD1 TGTGCCAGCAGCTCCGGGACAGAGACAGATACGCAGTATTTT CASSSGTETDTQYF
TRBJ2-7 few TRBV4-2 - TGTGCCAGCAGCCAAGCGGCCCGGGGAGAGAGCTACGAGCAGTACTTC CASSQAARGESYEQYF
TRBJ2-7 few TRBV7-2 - TGTGCCAGCAGCCGAGCCGGGAACTCCTACGAGCAGTACTTC CASSRAGNSYEQYF
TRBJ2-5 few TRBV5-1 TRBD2 TGCGCCAGCACGTCGGGAGGAGAGGGGGAGACCCAGTACTTC CASTSGGEGETQYF
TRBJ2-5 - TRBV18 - TGTGCCAGCTCACGGCCGGGAGCCCAAGAGACCCAGTACTTC CASSRPGAQETQYF
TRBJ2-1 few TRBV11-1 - TGTGCCAGCAGCGGAGGGTATTTGGGCCCCGGGGCGTTCTTC CASSGGYLGPGAFF
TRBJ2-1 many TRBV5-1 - TGCGCCAGCAGCCCAGATCGGAGCTCCTACAATGAGCAGTTCTTC CASSPDRSSYNEQFF
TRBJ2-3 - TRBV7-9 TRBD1 TGTGCCACCGAACTTAGGGGGCCAGATACGCAGTATTTT CATELRGPDTQYF
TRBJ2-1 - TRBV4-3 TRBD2 TGCGCCAGCAGCCAAGCAGCGGGAGGCCGTAATGAGCAGTTCTTC CASSQAAGGRNEQFF
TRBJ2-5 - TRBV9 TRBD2 TGTGCCAGCAGCGTCGTAGCGGGTGGAGAGGAGACCCAGTACTTC CASSVVAGGEETQYF
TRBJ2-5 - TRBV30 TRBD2 TGTGCCTGGAGTGTAGCGGGAGGAGAGACCCAGTACTTC CAWSVAGGETQYF
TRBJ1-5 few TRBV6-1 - TGTGCCAGCAGGAAAATGGACAGTAGCAATCAGCCCCAGCATTTT CASRKMDSSNQPQHF
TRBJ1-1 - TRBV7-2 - TGTGCCAGCAGCTTAGCGTGGACAGAAGCTTTCTTT CASSLAWTEAFF
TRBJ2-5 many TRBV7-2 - TGTGCCAGCACCAGAGGGGCGGCGGAGACCCAGTACTTC CASTRGAAETQYF
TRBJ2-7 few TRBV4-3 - TGCGCCAGCAGCCACTTCCGGGGCGAGACCTACGAGCAGTACTTC CASSHFRGETYEQYF
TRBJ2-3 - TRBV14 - TGTGCCAGCAGCCAAGCTCCGACTAGATGGGTGCCAGATACGCAGTATTTT CASSQAPTRWVPDTQYF
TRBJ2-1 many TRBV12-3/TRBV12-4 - TGTGCCAGCAGTGGAGGGGAGCAGTTCTTC CASSGGEQFF
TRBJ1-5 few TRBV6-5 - TGTGCCAGCATTTCAAGCCCCCATCAGCCCCAGCATTTT CASISSPHQPQHF
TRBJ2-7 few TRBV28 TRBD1 TGTGCCAGCGGGGACCGTTCCAGGGGGTTTTGGGAGCAGTACTTC CASGDRSRGFWEQYF
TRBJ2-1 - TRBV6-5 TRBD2 TGTGCCAGCAGTTACTCCGGGAGGGCCGGAGAGCAGTTCTTC CASSYSGRAGEQFF
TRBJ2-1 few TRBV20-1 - TGCAGTGCTAGTGAAGGACGGTGGAGGGATGAGCAGTTCTTC CSASEGRWRDEQFF
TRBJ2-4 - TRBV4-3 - TGCGCCAGCAGTATGACCCCTGGGGACAAAAACATTCAGTACTTC CASSMTPGDKNIQYF
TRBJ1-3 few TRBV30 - TGTGCCTGGGGCCTGGGACTTAACTCTGGAAACACCATATATTTT CAWGLGLNSGNTIYF
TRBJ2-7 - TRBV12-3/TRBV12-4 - TGTGCCCGCAGTTTGGGCCGGCACCAGTCATCTTCCTACGAGCAGTACTTC CARSLGRHQSSSYEQYF
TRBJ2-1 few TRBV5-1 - TGCGCCAGCAGCTTGGGAGGGAGTTTTTACAATGAGCAGTTCTTC CASSLGGSFYNEQFF
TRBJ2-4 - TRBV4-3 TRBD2 TGCGCCAGCAGCCAGCATCTAGCGGCAGCCAAAAACATTCAGTACTTC CASSQHLAAAKNIQYF
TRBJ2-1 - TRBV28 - TGTGCCAGCAGTTTACTAACTAAAAACAATGAGCAGTTCTTC CASSLLTKNNEQFF
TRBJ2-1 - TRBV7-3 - TGTGCCAGCAGCTCCTGGGGGGGCGCAGACAATGAGCAGTTCTTC CASSSWGGADNEQFF
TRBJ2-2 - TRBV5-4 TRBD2 TGTGCCAGCAGCTCGCCACTGGGTATAGCGGGATCGGTCGGGCTGTTTTTT CASSSPLGIAGSVGLFF
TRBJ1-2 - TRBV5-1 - TGCGCCAGCAGTTTGGGATCCGCCAGCCCAAACTATGGCTACACCTTC CASSLGSASPNYGYTF
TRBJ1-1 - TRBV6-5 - TGTGCCAGCATTGGTCCAACCCCCGTCTTT CASIGPTPVF
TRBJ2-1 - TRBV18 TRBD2 TGTGCCAGCTCACCGGGACTAGCGCCCAACAATGAGCAGTTCTTC CASSPGLAPNNEQFF
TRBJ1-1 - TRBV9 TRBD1 TGTGCCAGCAGCGTAGTTGGGACAGGGTACTCTGAAGCTTTCTTT CASSVVGTGYSEAFF
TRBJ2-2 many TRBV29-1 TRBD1 TGCAGCGCGGACAGGGGGAACACCGGGGAGCTGTTTTTT CSADRGNTGELFF
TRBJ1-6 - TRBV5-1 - TGCGCCAGCAGCCCAGAGACCCTTAATTCACCCCTCCACTTT CASSPETLNSPLHF
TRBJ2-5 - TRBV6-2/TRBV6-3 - TGTGCCAGCAGTATAAGTTTTGGGTCCTCCGATCCGGAGACCCAGTACTTC CASSISFGSSDPETQYF
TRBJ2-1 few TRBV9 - TGTGCCAGCAGCGTAATGGGGGGTTTGGGTGACAATGAGCAGTTCTTC CASSVMGGLGDNEQFF
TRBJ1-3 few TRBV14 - TGTGCCAGCAGCCCGGGACATGGAGGAAACACCATATATTTT CASSPGHGGNTIYF
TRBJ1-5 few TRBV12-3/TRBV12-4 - TGTGCCAGTGGAAGGACTTTACAGCCCCAGCATTTT CASGRTLQPQHF
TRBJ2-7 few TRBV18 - TGTGCCAGCTCACCAAGTGAGAAACCAACCTACGAGCAGTACTTC CASSPSEKPTYEQYF
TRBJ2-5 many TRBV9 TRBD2 TGTGCCAGCAGCGTAGGGCTAGCGGGAGGAGAAGAGACCCAGTACTTC CASSVGLAGGEETQYF
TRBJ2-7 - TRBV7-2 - TGTGCCAGCAGCTTAATGGGAAGTTACGAGCAGTACTTC CASSLMGSYEQYF
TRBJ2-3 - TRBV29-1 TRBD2 TGCAGCGTTAAGACTAGCGGAATCACAGATACGCAGTATTTT CSVKTSGITDTQYF
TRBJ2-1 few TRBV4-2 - TGTGCCAGCAGCCAAGACGGCAGACTTGAGCAGTTCTTC CASSQDGRLEQFF
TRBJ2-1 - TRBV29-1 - TGCAGCGCTGACAGTTACAATGAGCAGTTCTTC CSADSYNEQFF
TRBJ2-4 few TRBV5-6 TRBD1 TGTGCCAGCAGCGCGACAGGGTCAAAAAACATTCAGTACTTC CASSATGSKNIQYF
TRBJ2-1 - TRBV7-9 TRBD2 TGTGCCAGCAGCTCCCCCCTAGCGGGGTTTAATGAGCAGTTCTTC CASSSPLAGFNEQFF
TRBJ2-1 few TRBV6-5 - TGTGCCACAGGAAGAGGTGAGCAGTTCTTC CATGRGEQFF
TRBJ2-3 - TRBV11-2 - TGTGCCAGCAGCTTAGCCTACCCAACAGATACGCAGTATTTT CASSLAYPTDTQYF
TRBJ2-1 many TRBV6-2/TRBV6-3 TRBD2 TGTGCCAGCAGACAGACTAGCGGGAGAGTAGATGAGCAGTTCTTC CASRQTSGRVDEQFF